The 24 T cell receptor beta chains below come from one sample, sequenced in a study of CD8+ T cells in alopecia areata (dated by TCRdb to between 2018 and 2020). The treatment or condition label, read with the paper, signifies: oral pan-JAK inhibitor, 5-10 mg twice daily. Libraries were built with the immunoSEQ multiplex PCR assay. RNA was extracted from all samples and reverse transcribed into cDNA, which served as template for TCR sequencing. The table was pulled from immuneACCESS by TCRdb, which kept in-frame rearrangements only. Such tables lose some clones; where checked, under half of the loss comes from unresolved V genes, and the rest has no known cause. Within this sample are more than 200,000 clones, with approximately 40% of them counted one time only. About 2.6% of the sample is in the top ten clones. The specimen comprised CD4+ T cells sorted from blood, sampled at roughly week 36, from a patient treated with tofacitinib. The receptor set was obtained from a human donor with alopecia areata.

The table lists this clone with a few counts. This sequence joins TRBV12-1 and TRBJ1-1; the table names TRBD1, a call not compared with the DNA. TRBV12-1 is marked as a pseudogene. CDR3 length: 22 amino acids. The CDR3 coding sequence is TGTGCCAGCAGCTTCCGCTCCTGGACAGGGCTTCCCTCAGTCAGGGAGAGCACTGAAGCTTTCTTT. Translated, it gives CASSFRSWTGLPSVRESTEAFF.

This chain links TRBV11-2 with TRBJ2-7; D is perhaps TRBD2 (5 bases). V shed 3 bases and J shed 2 bases, with 11 bases lying between them. The CDR3 sequence is 14 residues long. Germline V lookup: CDR1 SGHAT, CDR2 FQNNGV. The CDR3 DNA follows: TGTGCCAGCAGCTTGGGAGCGGTTACCTACGAGCAGTACTTC. Translating it yields CASSLGAVTYEQYF.

This clone was counted a few times. The J gene is TRBJ2-1, the V gene TRBV7-9; 11 bases agree with TRBD1. The junction had 6 bases not matched to a gene; V was cut back by 4 bases and J by 7 bases. The CDR3 covers 15 residues. CDR1 and CDR2 (germline): SEHNR, FQNEAQ (reference sequence). In DNA form, the CDR3 reads TGTGCCAGCAGCTCAGGGGACAGGGGGAGGAATGAGCAGTTCTTC. This translates into CASSSGDRGRNEQFF.

This clone has more than one count but fewer than ten. The chain employs TRBV21-1 and TRBJ2-5; TRBD1, as called in the table, went unchecked against the DNA. TRBV21-1 is classified as a pseudogene. The CDR3 has 13 residues. CDR3 in amino acids: CASHATVKETQYF. CDR3 nucleotide sequence: TGTGCCAGCCACGCGACAGTCAAAGAGACCCAGTACTTC.

This chain joins TRBV7-8 and TRBJ1-2; no definite D call. V gave up 1 base and J gave up 10 bases, with 13 bases separating them. Germline V gene data show CDR1 as SGHVS and CDR2 as FQNEAQ. This CDR3 spans 13 amino acids. In DNA, the CDR3 is TGTGCCAGCAGCTTAGGAATAGGCCCCACCTACACCTTC. This translates into CASSLGIGPTYTF.

This clone was observed a handful of times. The V gene is TRBV25-1, the J gene TRBJ2-1; no clear D. The CDR3 spans 14 residues. Trimming shortened V by 6 bases and J by 5 bases, and 14 bases separated the two germline ends. The germline CDR1 and CDR2 sequences are MGHDK and SYGVNS. The CDR3 sequence: CASSFQWAHNEQFF. CDR3 DNA: TGTGCCAGCAGCTTTCAATGGGCCCACAATGAGCAGTTCTTC.

The chain combines TRBV2 with TRBJ1-1; D might be TRBD1 (5 bases). Germline values: CDR1 SNHLY, CDR2 FYNNEI. This CDR3 is built from 14 residues. Deletions cut 4 bases from V and 1 base from J, with 10 bases between. DNA of the CDR3: TGTGCCAGCAGTGTCGTGGGGGGGAACACTGAAGCTTTCTTT. Protein: CASSVVGGNTEAFF. Filled out from reference TRBV2 and TRBJ1-1, the complete variable domain reads EPEVTQTPSHQVTQMGQEVILRCVPISNHLYFYWYRQILGQKVEFLVSFYNNEISEKSEIFDDQFSVERPDGSNFTLKIRSTKLEDSAMYFCASSVVGGNTEAFFGQGTRLTVV.

The V gene is TRBV29-1, the J gene TRBJ2-5; perhaps TRBD2 as D (5 bases). With 3 bases removed from V and 0 bases from J, the gap between germline ends came to 8 bases. Germline V gene lookup returns CDR1 SQVTM and CDR2 ANQGSEA. There are 13 residues in the CDR3. As DNA, the CDR3 is TGCAGCGTTGATCCGGGGAACCAAGAGACCCAGTACTTC. This sequence encodes CSVDPGNQETQYF.

This sequence joins TRBV19 and TRBJ2-6; no clear D gene. The CDR3 contains 13 residues. Germline assignment: CDR1 LNHDA and CDR2 SQIVND (reference sequence). Trimming pared 6 bases from V and 0 bases from J, leaving 3 bases between. The CDR3 sequence: CASRTSGANVLTF. Here the CDR3 DNA reads TGTGCCAGTAGGACCTCTGGGGCCAACGTCCTGACTTTC.

This chain connects TRBV6-5 to TRBJ1-4, with unresolved D. The CDR3 has 13 amino acids. Per the germline V gene, CDR1 is MNHEY and CDR2 is SVGAGI. The V end lost 7 bases, the J end lost 7 bases, and 13 bases lay between the germline ends. CDR3 coding DNA: TGTGCCAGCACCCGGACTAAAGGTGAAAAACTGTTTTTT. This gives the protein CASTRTKGEKLFF.

The V call is TRBV5-4, the J call TRBJ2-6; TRBD1 matches 10 bases. The CDR3 is 17 residues long. V trimming: 4 bases; J trimming: 1 base; junction bases outside the gene matches: 5. CDR1 is SGHNT, CDR2 YYREEE, per germline (reference sequence). The CDR3 DNA reads TGTGCCAGCAGCACGAGACAGGGGGCTTCTGGGGCCAACGTCCTGACTTTC. It specifies CASSTRQGASGANVLTF.

V gene TRBV6-5 combines with J gene TRBJ2-2; D is unresolved. The V and J ends lost 0 bases and 4 bases respectively, with 9 bases between them. The CDR3 covers 15 residues. Germline loops: CDR1 MNHEY, CDR2 SVGAGI. DNA of the CDR3: TGTGCCAGCAGTTACTCGGGGTTTGGCACCGGGGAGCTGTTTTTT. Translated, it gives CASSYSGFGTGELFF.

The V and J genes are TRBV30 and TRBJ2-2; D gene ambiguous. Trimming pared 3 bases from V and 1 base from J, leaving 15 bases between. Germline V CDR1 and CDR2: GTSNPN, SVGIG (reference sequence). The CDR3 has 16 residues. Written as DNA, the CDR3 is TGTGCCTGGAGCGACGTACTTCATGGGAACACCGGGGAGCTGTTTTTT. Encoded protein: CAWSDVLHGNTGELFF. The whole variable domain, filled in from reference TRBV30 and TRBJ2-2, reads SQTIHQWPATLVQPVGSPLSLECTVEGTSNPNLYWYRQAAGRGLQLLFYSVGIGQISSEVPQNLSASRPQDRQFILSSKKLLLSDSGFYLCAWSDVLHGNTGELFFGEGSRLTVL.

The chain employs TRBV29-1 and TRBJ2-2; TRBD1 agrees at 10 bases. The CDR3 contains 13 residues. Germline loops: CDR1 SQVTM, CDR2 ANQGSEA. V was clipped by 8 bases and J by 4 bases; unmatched bases: 4. The CDR3, as DNA: TGCAGCACCTGGGACAGGGGCACCGGGGAGCTGTTTTTT. Encoded protein: CSTWDRGTGELFF.

J is TRBJ2-1 and V is TRBV29-1; D is ambiguous. The germline V and J ends were trimmed by 6 bases and 6 bases, with 15 bases remaining between them. Germline CDR1 SQVTM, CDR2 ANQGSEA. This CDR3 comprises 13 residues. CDR3 nucleotide sequence: TGCAGCGTACCGGGCCCAGGCCGCAATGAGCAGTTCTTC. This gives the protein CSVPGPGRNEQFF.

This rearrangement joins TRBV7-3 to TRBJ2-5; a possible D gene is TRBD2 (6 bases). This CDR3 has 15 amino acids. Trimming cost V 5 bases and J 5 bases, with 18 bases left between them. Germline V lookup: CDR1 SGHTA, CDR2 FQGTGA. The CDR3 reads CASSRLGRVGETQYF. The CDR3 region has the DNA TGTGCCAGCAGCAGGCTCGGGAGAGTCGGCGAGACCCAGTACTTC. Combining the CDR3 with reference TRBV7-3 and TRBJ2-5 gives the whole variable domain GAGVSQTPSNKVTEKGKYVELRCDPISGHTALYWYRQSLGQGPEFLIYFQGTGAADDSGLPNDRFFAVRPEGSVSTLKIQRTERGDSAVYLCASSRLGRVGETQYFGPGTRLLVL.

This clone was observed a handful of times. This chain links TRBV6-5 with TRBJ2-7; maybe TRBD2 (7 bases). The germline V and J ends were trimmed by 6 bases and 3 bases, with 18 bases remaining between them. This CDR3 has 15 residues. Germline values: CDR1 MNHEY, CDR2 SVGAGI. The CDR3 is CASSSDSSGFYEQYF. CDR3 nucleotides: TGTGCCAGCAGCTCGGACAGTAGCGGGTTCTACGAGCAGTACTTC.

This clone occurred a few times. The V gene is TRBV7-2, the J gene TRBJ2-3; D is possibly TRBD1 (6 bases). V was cut by 5 bases and J by 0 bases, with 12 bases left in between. The CDR3 contains 15 residues. Germline assignment: CDR1 SGHTA and CDR2 FQGNSA. CDR3 amino acids: CASSNRVPSTDTQYF. CDR3 nucleotides: TGTGCCAGCAGCAACAGGGTTCCTAGCACAGATACGCAGTATTTT. Drawing the rest from reference TRBV7-2 and TRBJ2-3, the complete variable domain is GAGVSQSPSNKVTEKGKDVELRCDPISGHTALYWYRQSLGQGLEFLIYFQGNSAPDKSGLPSDRFSAERTGGSVSTLTIQRTQQEDSAVYLCASSNRVPSTDTQYFGPGTRLTVL.

As regards this clone: In the same sample, other DNA sequences code for this CDR3. The chain couples TRBV9 to TRBJ1-2; TRBD1 might be the D (5 bases). V was clipped by 0 bases and J by 3 bases, with 9 bases between them. This CDR3 comprises 14 residues. From germline, CDR1 is SGDLS and CDR2 YYNGEE. CDR3 amino acids: CASSVGQGDYGYTF. CDR3 in DNA: TGTGCCAGCAGCGTAGGCCAAGGGGACTATGGCTACACCTTC.

The gene calls are TRBV7-9 and TRBJ2-2; D may be TRBD2 (5 bases). Germline loops: CDR1 SEHNR, CDR2 FQNEAQ (reference sequence). The CDR3 is made up of 14 amino acids. Trimming stripped 5 bases from V and 5 bases from J, with 12 bases between. CDR3 region: CASSAGMPTGELFF. For the CDR3, the DNA is TGTGCCAGCAGCGCCGGGATGCCTACCGGGGAGCTGTTTTTT.

The chain combines TRBV29-1 with TRBJ2-5; D not certain. The V and J ends lost 3 bases and 5 bases respectively, with 7 bases between them. The CDR3 spans 11 residues. Germline V lookup: CDR1 SQVTM, CDR2 ANQGSEA. The CDR3 loop is CSVDSAETQYF. DNA of the CDR3: TGCAGCGTTGACTCGGCGGAGACCCAGTACTTC.

The rearrangement joins TRBV6-1 to TRBJ2-1; 8 bases fit TRBD1. The CDR3 is made up of 14 amino acids. V lost 6 bases, J lost 10 bases, and 11 bases stayed unmatched. The germline gives CDR1 MNHNS, CDR2 SASEGT. CDR3 sequence: CASRTMGQVVEQFF. In DNA form, the CDR3 reads TGTGCCAGCAGGACCATGGGACAGGTGGTAGAGCAGTTCTTC.

In its sample, this clone was seen once. The chain employs TRBV15 and TRBJ2-7; 9 bases are shared with TRBD2. V gave up 6 bases and J gave up 7 bases; unmatched junction bases: 13. This CDR3 spans 15 amino acids. Germline values: CDR1 LNHNV, CDR2 YYDKDF (reference sequence). The CDR3 region has the DNA TGTGCCACCAGTCTGGAGGCGGGAGGGCCGCGGGAGCAGTACTTC. Its translation: CATSLEAGGPREQYF.

The gene calls are TRBV19 and TRBJ2-2; 7 bases align to TRBD2. Germline values: CDR1 LNHDA, CDR2 SQIVND (reference sequence). The V segment lost 6 bases and the J segment 8 bases; nucleotides outside the gene matches: 6. The CDR3 is 13 amino acids. The CDR3 bases are TGTGCCAGTAGGACTAGCCGAGAAGGGGAGCTGTTTTTT. Translation gives CASRTSREGELFF.